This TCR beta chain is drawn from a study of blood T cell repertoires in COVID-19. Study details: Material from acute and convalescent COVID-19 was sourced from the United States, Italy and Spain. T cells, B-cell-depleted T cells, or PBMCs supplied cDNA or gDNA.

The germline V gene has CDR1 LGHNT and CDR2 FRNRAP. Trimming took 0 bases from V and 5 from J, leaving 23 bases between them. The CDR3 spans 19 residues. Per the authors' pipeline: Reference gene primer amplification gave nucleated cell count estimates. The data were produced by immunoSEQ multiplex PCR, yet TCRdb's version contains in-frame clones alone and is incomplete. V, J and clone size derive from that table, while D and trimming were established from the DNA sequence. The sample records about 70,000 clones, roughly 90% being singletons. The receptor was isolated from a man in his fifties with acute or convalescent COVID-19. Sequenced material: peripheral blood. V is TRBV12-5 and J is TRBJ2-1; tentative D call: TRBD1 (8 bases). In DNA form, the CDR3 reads TGTGCTAGTGGTTTGGTTGACAGGGGATGGGAGCGGGGAGACAATGAGCAGTTCTTC. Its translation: CASGLVDRGWERGDNEQFF.